Each of the 32 T cell receptor beta chains below was sequenced from the same sample in a study of cytomegalovirus exposure and HLA in healthy donors (TCRdb year 2017). Library construction relied on the immunoSEQ multiplex PCR assay. TCRdb took this table from immuneACCESS and kept in-frame rearrangements with V and J called. Such tables lack part of the clones; where checked against another copy, unresolved V genes explain under half of the gap, and the rest is unexplained. The sample table lists some 76,000 clones, about 93% of them with a count of one. 2% to 2.5% of the sample is held by the ten biggest clonotypes. Sequenced material: PBMCs. These receptors came from a young woman in good health and CMV-seronegative.

The chain has TRBV11-2 and TRBJ2-1; 9 bases align to TRBD2. This CDR3 region has 17 residues. The V gene end was trimmed by 5 bases and the J gene end by 0 bases; junction bases not matched to a gene: 8. The V gene's germline CDR1 is SGHAT and CDR2 FQNNGV. The CDR3 loop reads CASSPSFSGSSYNEQFF. CDR3 nucleotide sequence: TGTGCCAGCAGCCCATCCTTTAGCGGGAGCTCCTACAATGAGCAGTTCTTC.

This chain connects TRBV27 to TRBJ2-1; D might be TRBD1 (6 bases). Per germline, CDR1 MNHEY and CDR2 SMNVEV (reference sequence). This CDR3 is built from 13 residues. The V end lost 3 bases, the J end lost 10 bases, and 13 bases lay between the germline ends. CDR3 in DNA: TGTGCCAGCAGTTTGCCAGGGGCAACAGAGCAGTTCTTC. It encodes CASSLPGATEQFF.

The rearrangement links TRBV4-3 to TRBJ2-3; D is undetermined. CDR1 is LGHNA, CDR2 YSLEER, per germline. The CDR3 has 13 residues. V lost 1 base and J lost 4, with 6 bases in between. The CDR3 bases are TGCGCCAGCAGCCAAGCTGGGCCAGATACGCAGTATTTT. As protein: CASSQAGPDTQYF.

The gene calls are TRBV27 and TRBJ1-3; a possible D gene is TRBD1 (5 bases). V was cut by 3 bases and J by 2 bases, with 8 bases left in between. CDR1 is MNHEY and CDR2 is SMNVEV in the germline V gene (reference sequence). The CDR3 is 14 residues long. The DNA of the CDR3 is TGTGCCAGCAGTTTGTCAGGGCCTGGAAACACCATATATTTT. Translated: CASSLSGPGNTIYF.

This clone was seen once. The chain is built from TRBV30 and TRBJ2-7; tentative D call: TRBD2 (7 bases). The CDR3 consists of 13 residues. Per germline, CDR1 GTSNPN and CDR2 SVGIG (reference sequence). Deletions cut 4 bases from V and 7 bases from J, with 17 bases between. CDR3 nucleotides: TGTGCCTGGAACACTCAGGGGCGGGGGGAGCAGTACTTC. It codes for CAWNTQGRGEQYF.

This sequence joins TRBV5-6 and TRBJ2-2, with a possible D match to TRBD2 (6 bases). Trimming removed 3 bases at V and 6 bases at J, with 12 bases between. This CDR3 has 14 amino acids. The germline CDR1 and CDR2 sequences are SGHDT and YYEEEE. Here the CDR3 DNA reads TGTGCCAGCAGCTCCATCGGGGGTGCCGGGGAGCTGTTTTTT. Translated: CASSSIGGAGELFF.

V usage is TRBV10-3 and J usage is TRBJ1-3; no clear D. V was shortened by 8 bases and J by 0 bases, with 8 bases between the two germline ends. Germline-derived CDR1 and CDR2 are ENHRY and SYGVKD. The CDR3 runs 13 residues. The CDR3 sequence: CAISRVSGNTIYF. In DNA, the CDR3 is TGTGCCATCTCAAGAGTCTCTGGAAACACCATATATTTT.

CDR3 in amino acids: CASSLQGRVKETQYF. The CDR3 DNA is TGTGCCAGCAGCCTCCAGGGCAGGGTAAAAGAGACCCAGTACTTC. The chain joins TRBV5-4 to TRBJ2-5; TRBD1 might be the D (5 bases). This CDR3 contains 15 residues. The germline V and J ends were trimmed by 4 bases and 3 bases, with 16 bases remaining between them. Germline CDR1 and CDR2: SGHNT and YYREEE (reference sequence). Full variable domain (remainder filled in from reference TRBV5-4 and TRBJ2-5): ETGVTQSPTHLIKTRGQQVTLRCSSQSGHNTVSWYQQALGQGPQFIFQYYREEENGRGNFPPRFSGLQFPNYSSELNVNALELDDSALYLCASSLQGRVKETQYFGPGTRLLVL.

The chain carries TRBV5-1 and TRBJ1-4; 9 bases are shared with TRBD1. Unmatched junction bases numbered 14, after V lost 4 bases and J lost 7 bases. This CDR3 is 17 amino acids long. Germline V gene lookup returns CDR1 SGHRS and CDR2 YFSETQ. The CDR3 region has the DNA TGCGCCAGCAGCCAGACCCTCACAGGGGGCTTCAGTGAAAAACTGTTTTTT. Its protein product is CASSQTLTGGFSEKLFF.

The chain joins TRBV28 to TRBJ2-7, with D possibly matching TRBD1 (5 bases). Germline loops: CDR1 MDHEN, CDR2 SYDVKM. The CDR3 has 11 residues. V was cut by 5 bases and J by 8 bases, with 10 bases left in between. DNA of the CDR3: TGTGCCAGCAGTAAAAGACAGAAGCAGTACTTC. Its translation is CASSKRQKQYF.

The chain employs TRBV5-6 and TRBJ2-7, with 9 bases aligning to TRBD2. J was trimmed by 3 bases and V by 0 bases; bases with no gene match: 4. The CDR3 spans 15 residues. The germline gives CDR1 SGHDT, CDR2 YYEEEE. The CDR3 is CASSLAGLAGYEQYF. The CDR3 DNA reads TGTGCCAGCAGCTTGGCGGGACTAGCTGGCTACGAGCAGTACTTC. The variable domain in full, with the rest retrieved from reference TRBV5-6 and TRBJ2-7, is DAGVTQSPTHLIKTRGQQVTLRCSPKSGHDTVSWYQQALGQGPQFIFQYYEEEERQRGNFPDRFSGHQFPNYSSELNVNALLLGDSALYLCASSLAGLAGYEQYFGPGTRLTVT.

The CDR3 bases are TGTGCCAGTAGTCCCTCGGGAAGCCTGAACACTGAAGCTTTCTTT. Translating it yields CASSPSGSLNTEAFF. This chain uses TRBV19 with TRBJ1-1; unclear D gene. The CDR3 runs to 15 residues. Germline V gene lookup returns CDR1 LNHDA and CDR2 SQIVND (reference sequence). The V end lost 5 bases, the J end lost 0 bases, and 13 bases lay between the germline ends.

The chain employs TRBV28 and TRBJ1-4; D perhaps matches TRBD1 (5 bases). The CDR3 runs 16 residues. The V gene lost 6 bases and the J gene lost 0 bases, with 14 bases spanning the gap. The germline V gene has CDR1 MDHEN and CDR2 SYDVKM. The CDR3 protein is CASSPAGSSTNEKLFF. The CDR3 DNA is TGTGCCAGCAGCCCCGCAGGGTCGTCAACTAATGAAAAACTGTTTTTT. The full variable domain, with the rest looked up from reference TRBV28 and TRBJ1-4, is DVKVTQSSRYLVKRTGEKVFLECVQDMDHENMFWYRQDPGLGLRLIYFSYDVKMKEKGDIPEGYSVSREKKERFSLILESASTNQTSMYLCASSPAGSSTNEKLFFGSGTQLSVL.

The rearrangement links TRBV27 to TRBJ1-6, with TRBD1 identical over 11 bases. This CDR3 has 15 amino acids. The J segment lost 7 bases and the V segment lost 5 bases, leaving 4 bases of the junction unmatched. Germline values: CDR1 MNHEY, CDR2 SMNVEV (reference sequence). DNA of the CDR3: TGTGCCAGCAGTCGAGGACAGGGGGCCAATTCACCCCTCCACTTT. Its translation is CASSRGQGANSPLHF.

The CDR3 nucleotides read TGTGCCAGCAGCAAAATTGAGGGCGGCACTGAAGCTTTCTTT. It codes for CASSKIEGGTEAFF. The chain has TRBV21-1 and TRBJ1-1. TRBV21-1 is a pseudogene segment. The CDR3 sequence is 14 residues long.

The chain links TRBV4-1 to TRBJ2-7; D may be TRBD1 (6 bases). V was pared by 4 bases and J by 0 bases, with 13 bases between. The CDR3 contains 15 residues. CDR1 is MGHRA and CDR2 is YSYEKL in the germline V gene. CDR3 nucleotides: TGCGCCAGCAGCCCCCGGGACACTGACTCCTACGAGCAGTACTTC. Translated: CASSPRDTDSYEQYF.

The chain has TRBV27 and TRBJ2-1; D is possibly TRBD2 (5 bases). The CDR3 is 15 amino acids. V gave up 2 bases and J gave up 0 bases, with 8 bases separating them. From germline, CDR1 is MNHEY and CDR2 SMNVEV (reference sequence). CDR3 protein: CASSLRGVSYNEQFF. In nucleotides, the CDR3 is TGTGCCAGCAGTTTACGGGGAGTCTCCTACAATGAGCAGTTCTTC.

This clone is a singleton in its sample. This rearrangement joins TRBV28 to TRBJ1-5, with D maybe TRBD1 (6 bases). CDR1 MDHEN and CDR2 SYDVKM come from the germline V gene. Trimming took 8 bases from V and 0 from J, leaving 17 bases between them. The CDR3 loop spans 16 amino acids. The CDR3 bases are TGTGCCAGCCACCCCGTAAACAGGGCTAGCAATCAGCCCCAGCATTTT. Translated, it gives CASHPVNRASNQPQHF.

The chain is built from TRBV4-3 and TRBJ1-1; D is unresolved. Deletions cut 0 bases from V and 5 bases from J, with 7 bases between. Germline V gene data show CDR1 as LGHNA and CDR2 as YSLEER. The CDR3 has 13 residues. CDR3 residues: CASSQDRETEAFF. For the CDR3, the DNA is TGCGCCAGCAGCCAAGATAGGGAGACTGAAGCTTTCTTT.

This chain joins TRBV5-4 and TRBJ2-7, with 14 bases aligning to TRBD2. CDR1 SGHNT and CDR2 YYREEE come from the germline V gene (reference sequence). CDR3 size: 14 residues. Losses at the gene ends were 4 bases for V and 6 bases for J; bases not matched to a gene: 3. As DNA, the CDR3 is TGTGCCAGCAGCGCGACTAGCGGGAGGGCCGAGCAGTACTTC. Translation: CASSATSGRAEQYF.

The chain recombines TRBV28 with TRBJ2-1; 8 positions match TRBD1. CDR3 size: 16 residues. CDR1 is MDHEN and CDR2 is SYDVKM in the germline V gene. J was trimmed by 5 bases and V by 4 bases; bases with no gene match: 10. CDR3 in amino acids: CASSSRMGQVDNEQFF. Written as DNA, the CDR3 is TGTGCCAGCAGTTCCCGGATGGGACAGGTAGACAATGAGCAGTTCTTC.

V gene TRBV5-1 combines with J gene TRBJ2-7; D is unresolved. Germline V gene sequence: CDR1 SGHRS, CDR2 YFSETQ. The V end was cut by 0 bases, the J end by 6 bases, with 16 bases between. This CDR3 has 15 amino acids. As DNA, the CDR3 is TGCGCCAGCAGCTTGGATGGAGATACTACTGTCGAGCAGTACTTC. Residues: CASSLDGDTTVEQYF.

The chain is built from TRBV20-1 and TRBJ2-7; no clear D. V lost 3 bases and J lost 6, with 9 bases in between. The CDR3 spans 11 residues. Germline V gives CDR1 DFQATT, CDR2 SNEGSKA (reference sequence). The CDR3, as DNA: TGCAGTGCTAGCCCAATTAGCGAGCAGTACTTC. This encodes CSASPISEQYF.

This clone was recorded once. V and J are TRBV4-1 and TRBJ2-3; TRBD2 matches at 15 bases. The CDR3 length is 21 residues. V lost 2 bases to trimming and J lost 0 bases; unmatched junction nucleotides: 12. From germline, CDR1 is MGHRA and CDR2 YSYEKL. CDR3 residues: CASSQSFLPGLAGGSTDTQYF. CDR3 in DNA: TGCGCCAGCAGCCAAAGTTTCCTTCCGGGACTAGCGGGGGGAAGCACAGATACGCAGTATTTT.

The rearrangement links TRBV7-2 to TRBJ2-1, with D uncertain. The CDR3 extends over 15 amino acids. The V end lost 5 bases, the J end lost 0 bases, and 11 bases lay between the germline ends. Looked up from germline, CDR1 is SGHTA and CDR2 is FQGNSA. Written as DNA, the CDR3 is TGTGCCAGCAGCCAGACTCAAAACTCCTACAATGAGCAGTTCTTC. Its protein product is CASSQTQNSYNEQFF. Supplemented by reference TRBV7-2 and TRBJ2-1, the full variable domain reads GAGVSQSPSNKVTEKGKDVELRCDPISGHTALYWYRQSLGQGLEFLIYFQGNSAPDKSGLPSDRFSAERTGGSVSTLTIQRTQQEDSAVYLCASSQTQNSYNEQFFGPGTRLTVL.

This rearrangement joins TRBV2 to TRBJ2-3; D perhaps matches TRBD2 (7 bases). From germline, CDR1 is SNHLY and CDR2 FYNNEI. Trimming pared 4 bases from V and 2 bases from J, leaving 22 bases between. The CDR3 has 18 residues. The CDR3 loop reads CASSGGTAAGAYTDTQYF. CDR3 bases: TGTGCCAGCAGTGGAGGGACGGCGGCGGGGGCCTACACAGATACGCAGTATTTT.

This clone was recorded only once. The genes are TRBV6-1 and TRBJ2-7, with 7 nucleotides matching TRBD1. Germline-derived CDR1 and CDR2 are MNHNS and SASEGT. J gave up 5 bases and V 1 base, and 5 bases lay outside the gene matches. This CDR3 is built from 14 residues. The CDR3 here is CASSEVTQGDEQYF. For the CDR3, the DNA is TGTGCCAGCAGTGAAGTAACTCAGGGGGACGAGCAGTACTTC.

V usage is TRBV10-1 and J usage is TRBJ2-1; D may be TRBD2 (6 bases). The ends were cut back, 6 bases at V and 9 bases at J, with 18 bases in the middle. Germline values: CDR1 WNHNN, CDR2 SYGVQD (reference sequence). The CDR3 is 14 amino acids. CDR3 in amino acids: CASSRGVAATEQFF. DNA of the CDR3: TGCGCCAGCAGCCGTGGGGTAGCGGCAACTGAGCAGTTCTTC.

The V gene is TRBV5-6, the J gene TRBJ2-7; D unresolved. Germline CDR1 and CDR2: SGHDT and YYEEEE. The CDR3 covers 12 residues. Trimming stripped 0 bases from V and 3 bases from J, with 4 bases between. The CDR3 nucleotides read TGTGCCAGCAGCTTGGGAGACTACGAGCAGTACTTC. It encodes CASSLGDYEQYF.

A note on this clone: The sample has other DNA sequences that encode this CDR3 too. The chain joins TRBV2 to TRBJ2-7, with a possible D match to TRBD1 (5 bases). The CDR3 extends over 12 amino acids. V was pared by 3 bases and J by 4 bases, with 7 bases between. Germline-derived CDR1 and CDR2 are SNHLY and FYNNEI. Here the CDR3 DNA reads TGTGCCAGCAGTGATCAGGGTTACGAGCAGTACTTC. It specifies CASSDQGYEQYF.

The chain links TRBV15 to TRBJ1-1, with D possibly being TRBD1 (5 bases). V was shortened by 4 bases and J by 0 bases, with 15 bases between the two germline ends. This CDR3 spans 16 amino acids. The germline V gene has CDR1 LNHNV and CDR2 YYDKDF (reference sequence). The CDR3: CATSNPTTALNTEAFF. The CDR3 DNA sequence: TGTGCCACCAGCAACCCGACGACAGCCTTGAACACTGAAGCTTTCTTT.

This clone was recorded once. The rearrangement links TRBV5-1 to TRBJ1-4; a weak D match, TRBD1 (6 bases). Germline assignment: CDR1 SGHRS and CDR2 YFSETQ. Trimming cost V 7 bases and J 0 bases, with 10 bases left between them. The CDR3 is made up of 14 amino acids. For the CDR3, the DNA is TGCGCCAGCCGCCGGACAGCAACTAATGAAAAACTGTTTTTT. Encoded protein: CASRRTATNEKLFF.